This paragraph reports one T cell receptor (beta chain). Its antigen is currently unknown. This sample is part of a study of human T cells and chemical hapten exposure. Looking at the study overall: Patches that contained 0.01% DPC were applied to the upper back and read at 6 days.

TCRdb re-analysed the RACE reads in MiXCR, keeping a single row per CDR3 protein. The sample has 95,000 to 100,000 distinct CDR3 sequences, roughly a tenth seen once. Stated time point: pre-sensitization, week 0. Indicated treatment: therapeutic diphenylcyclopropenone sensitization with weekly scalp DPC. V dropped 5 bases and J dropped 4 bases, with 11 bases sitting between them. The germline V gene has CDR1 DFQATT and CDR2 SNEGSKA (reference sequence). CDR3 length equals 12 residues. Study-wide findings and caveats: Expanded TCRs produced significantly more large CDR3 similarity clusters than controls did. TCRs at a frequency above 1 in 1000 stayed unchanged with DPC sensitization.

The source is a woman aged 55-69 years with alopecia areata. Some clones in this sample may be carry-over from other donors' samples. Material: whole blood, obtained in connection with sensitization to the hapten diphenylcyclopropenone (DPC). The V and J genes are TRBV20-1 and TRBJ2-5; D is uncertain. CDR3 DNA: TGCAGTGCTGCCCGGGCTTTAGAGACCCAGTACTTC. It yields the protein CSAARALETQYF.